This T cell receptor (beta chain) was observed in a study of T cell clonality in common variable immunodeficiency. Heparinized whole blood, 5 to 8 ml, came from each donor. Germline values: CDR1 SGHDT, CDR2 YYEEEE. CDR3 length: 13 amino acids. Trimming removed 0 bases at V and 4 bases at J, with 7 bases between. Method: immunoSEQ multiplex PCR; TCRdb's copy keeps in-frame clones and lacks some. Observed in the sample are under 50,000 clones, none of them singletons. This clone was detected many times. The sequence runs out 3 residues before the end of the CDR3; the remainder is reconstructed from the germline J gene.

The rearrangement uses TRBV5-6 and TRBJ1-2; D ambiguous. The receptor was isolated from a person aged 18 to 70 in good health. Sequencing was done on a sample of peripheral blood mononuclear cells. The part of the CDR3 DNA that was read is TGTGCCAGCAGCTTGGGACATTCCTATGGC. As protein: CASSLGHSYG. From start to end, the CDR3 is CASSLGHSYGYTF.